These 8 T cell receptor beta chains were sequenced from one sample in a study of tissue T cells after allogeneic stem cell transplantation. Measured with immunoSEQ multiplex PCR; TCRdb has only the in-frame clones, and not every one. The table lists approximately 50,000 clones, about three quarters of them singletons, with approximately 0.5% in the top ten. Sequenced: sorted cells pooled from one or two spleens. The receptor source for this set is a pool of C57BL/6 mice in good health.

Concerning this clone itself: All gene names here are mouse names. The sequenced fragment ends 1 residue before the CDR3 boundary, so the rest is inferred from the germline J gene. The chain employs TRBV13-1 and TRBJ2-5; possible D gene TRBD1, 6 bases. The ends were cut back, 2 bases at V and 0 bases at J, with 10 bases in the middle. Germline values: CDR1 NSHNY, CDR2 SYGAGN. The CDR3 length is 15 residues. The part of the CDR3 DNA that was read is TGTGCCAGCAGTGAAAGGACAGATAACCAAGACACCCAGTAC. Its protein product is CASSERTDNQDTQY. The entire CDR3 is CASSERTDNQDTQYF.

A few counts support this clone. Genes and germline come from the mouse. The CDR3 extends 1 residue past the end of the read, so its final part is completed from the germline J gene. The sample contains more than one DNA sequence encoding this CDR3. The chain couples TRBV13-2 to TRBJ2-7, with D perhaps given as TRBD1 or TRBD2 (5 bases each). CDR3 length: 15 residues. Trimming took 2 bases from V and 0 from J, leaving 12 bases between them. CDR1 is NNHNN and CDR2 is SYGAGS in the germline V gene (reference sequence). Partial CDR3 DNA: TGTGCCAGCGGTGAGCGGGGGTTAAGCTCCTATGAACAGTAC. Its translation is CASGERGLSSYEQY. Given in full, the CDR3 is CASGERGLSSYEQYF.

In the case of this clone: All gene names here are mouse names. The read comes to an end 1 residue before the CDR3 does, leaving the germline J gene to fill in the end. V usage is TRBV1 and J usage is TRBJ2-2, with TRBD2 identical over 7 bases. The length of the CDR3 is 16 residues. V lost 1 base to trimming and J lost 3 bases; unmatched junction nucleotides: 5. The V gene's germline CDR1 is NSQYPW and CDR2 LRSPGD (reference sequence). The sequenced part of the CDR3 DNA is TGCACCTGCAGTGCAGGACCTGGGGGAGACACCGGGCAGCTCTAC. Its protein is CTCSAGPGGDTGQLY. The complete CDR3 protein is CTCSAGPGGDTGQLYF.

As for this clone: Gene names and germline match the mouse. The CDR3 extends 1 residue past the end of the read, so its final part is completed from the germline J gene. The chain couples TRBV5 to TRBJ1-6; 7 bases are shared with TRBD1. TRBJ1-6 falls under the ORF class, with uncertain function. Germline CDR1 reads LGHNA; CDR2 reads YNLKQL (reference sequence). The CDR3 is 16 amino acids. V dropped 1 base and J dropped 4; count of bases not matched to a gene: 4. The CDR3 sequence: CASSQAKDRYNSPLYF. The DNA read from the CDR3 is TGTGCCAGCAGCCAAGCAAAGGACAGGTATAATTCGCCCCTCTAC.

To note about this clone: Gene names denote mouse genes. The read gets to within 1 residue of the CDR3 end, and the germline J gene fills in the rest. J is TRBJ1-2 and V is TRBV1; D gene unclear. V lost 0 bases and J 1 base, leaving 9 bases between the germline ends. CDR1 is NSQYPW and CDR2 is LRSPGD in the germline V gene (reference sequence). This CDR3 spans 15 amino acids. The sequenced part of the CDR3 DNA is TGCACCTGCAGTGCAGATCTGGGCAGAAACTCCGACTACACC. This sequence encodes CTCSADLGRNSDYT. The entire CDR3 reads CTCSADLGRNSDYTF.

This clone was found a few times. Mouse gene names and germline throughout. The sequenced fragment ends 1 residue before the CDR3 boundary, so the rest is inferred from the germline J gene. The chain employs TRBV2 and TRBJ2-7; TRBD2 aligns across 11 bases. CDR3 length: 15 amino acids. Germline CDR1 is LGHNA and CDR2 is YSYQKL. The J segment lost 6 bases and the V segment lost 0 bases, leaving 4 bases of the junction unmatched. The CDR3 DNA, read in part, is TGTGCCAGCAGCCAAGAGGGGACTGGGGGTTTTGAACAGTAC. This translates into CASSQEGTGGFEQY. The entire CDR3 reads CASSQEGTGGFEQYF.

Points on this clone: The gene symbols are mouse symbols. The read terminates 1 residue ahead of where the CDR3 ends, so the germline J gene completes it. J is TRBJ1-2 and V is TRBV17, with D maybe TRBD1 (6 bases). The CDR3 contains 16 residues. Germline V gene lookup returns CDR1 MNHDT and CDR2 YYDKIL. V gave up 0 bases and J gave up 0 bases, with 11 bases separating them. CDR3 sequence: CASSRDQRGANSDYTF. Partial CDR3 DNA: TGTGCTAGCAGTAGAGATCAGAGGGGGGCAAACTCCGACTACACC.

Points on this clone: Germline and genes here are mouse. Here the CDR3 reads CASSRDWGGADTQYF. The sequenced CDR3 bases are TGTGCCAGCAGCCGGGACTGGGGGGGCGCAGACACCCAGTAC. The V gene is TRBV5, the J gene TRBJ2-5; TRBD2 matches 14 bases. The sequenced fragment ends 1 residue before the CDR3 boundary, so the rest is inferred from the germline J gene. There are 15 residues in the CDR3. Germline CDR1 reads LGHNA; CDR2 reads YNLKQL (reference sequence). The junction had 2 bases not matched to a gene; V was cut back by 4 bases and J by 5 bases.